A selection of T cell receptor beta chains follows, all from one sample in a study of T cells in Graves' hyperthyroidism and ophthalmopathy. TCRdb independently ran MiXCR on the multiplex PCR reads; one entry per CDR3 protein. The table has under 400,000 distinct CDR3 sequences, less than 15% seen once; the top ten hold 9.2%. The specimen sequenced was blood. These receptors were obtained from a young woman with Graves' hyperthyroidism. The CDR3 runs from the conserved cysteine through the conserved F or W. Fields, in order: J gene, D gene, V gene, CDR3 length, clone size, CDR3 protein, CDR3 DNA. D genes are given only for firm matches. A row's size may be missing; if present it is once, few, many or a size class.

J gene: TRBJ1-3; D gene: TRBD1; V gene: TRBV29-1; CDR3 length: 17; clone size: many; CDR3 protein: CSVAAPTGGYSGNTIYF; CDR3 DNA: TGCAGCGTCGCCGCCCCGACAGGGGGTTACTCTGGAAACACCATATATTTT
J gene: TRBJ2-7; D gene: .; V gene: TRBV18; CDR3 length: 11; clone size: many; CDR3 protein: CASSGTHEQYF; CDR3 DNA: TGTGCCAGCTCGGGCACTCACGAGCAGTACTTC
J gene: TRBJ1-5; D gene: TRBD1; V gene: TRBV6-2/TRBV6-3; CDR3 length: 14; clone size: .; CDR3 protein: CASRRRTGHQPQHF; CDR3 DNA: TGTGCCAGCAGACGAAGGACAGGCCATCAGCCCCAGCATTTT
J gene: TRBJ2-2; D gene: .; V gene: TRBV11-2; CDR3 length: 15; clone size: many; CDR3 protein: CASSLLGYGTGELFF; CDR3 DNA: TGTGCCAGCAGCCTGCTAGGCTACGGCACCGGGGAGCTGTTTTTT
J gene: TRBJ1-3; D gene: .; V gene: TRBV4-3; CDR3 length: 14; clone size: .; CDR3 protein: CASSQSLSGNTIYF; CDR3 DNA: TGCGCCAGCAGCCAATCTCTTTCTGGAAACACCATATATTTT
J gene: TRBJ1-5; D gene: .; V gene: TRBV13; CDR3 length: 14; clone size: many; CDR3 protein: CASRLGGSNQPQHF; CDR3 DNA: TGTGCCAGCAGGCTTGGGGGAAGCAATCAGCCCCAGCATTTT
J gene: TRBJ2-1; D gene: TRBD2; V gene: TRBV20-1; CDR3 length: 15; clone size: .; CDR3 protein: CSATAGTSGKHEQFF; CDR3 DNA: TGCAGTGCAACGGCAGGGACTAGCGGGAAACATGAGCAGTTCTTC
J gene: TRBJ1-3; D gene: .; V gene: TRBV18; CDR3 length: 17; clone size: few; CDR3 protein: CASSPPPGRGSGNTIYF; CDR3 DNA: TGTGCCAGCTCACCACCCCCCGGGCGGGGCTCTGGAAACACCATATATTTT
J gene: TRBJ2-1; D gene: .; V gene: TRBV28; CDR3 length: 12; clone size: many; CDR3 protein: CASSTTEDEQFF; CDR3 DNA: TGTGCCAGCAGTACCACTGAGGATGAGCAGTTCTTC
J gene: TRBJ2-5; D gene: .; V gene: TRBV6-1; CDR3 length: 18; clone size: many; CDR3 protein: CASSEAPGGLGFRETQYF; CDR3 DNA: TGTGCCAGCAGTGAAGCCCCAGGCGGGCTGGGGTTCAGGGAGACCCAGTACTTC
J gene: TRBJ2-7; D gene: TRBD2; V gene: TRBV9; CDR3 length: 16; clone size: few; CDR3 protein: CASSVGLADSSYEQYF; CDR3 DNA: TGTGCCAGCAGCGTAGGACTAGCGGATAGCTCCTACGAGCAGTACTTC
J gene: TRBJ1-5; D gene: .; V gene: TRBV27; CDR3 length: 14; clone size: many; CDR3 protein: CASSLSGGHQPQHF; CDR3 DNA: TGTGCCAGCAGTTTATCCGGGGGGCATCAGCCCCAGCATTTT
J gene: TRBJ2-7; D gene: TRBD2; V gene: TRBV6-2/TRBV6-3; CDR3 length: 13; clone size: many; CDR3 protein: CASSSGRVTEQYF; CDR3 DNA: TGTGCCAGCAGTAGCGGGAGAGTGACCGAGCAGTACTTC
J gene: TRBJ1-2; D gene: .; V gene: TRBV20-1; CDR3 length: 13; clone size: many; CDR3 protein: CSARDPSSYGYTF; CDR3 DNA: TGCAGTGCTAGAGATCCTAGTTCCTATGGCTACACCTTC
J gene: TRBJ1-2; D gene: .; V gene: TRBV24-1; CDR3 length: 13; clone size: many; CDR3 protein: CATSGGLIYGYTF; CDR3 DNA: TGTGCCACCAGTGGCGGTTTGATTTATGGCTACACCTTC
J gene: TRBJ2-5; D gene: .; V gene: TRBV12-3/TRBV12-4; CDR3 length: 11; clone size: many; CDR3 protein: CAGSFVETQYF; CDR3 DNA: TGTGCCGGCAGTTTCGTAGAGACCCAGTACTTC
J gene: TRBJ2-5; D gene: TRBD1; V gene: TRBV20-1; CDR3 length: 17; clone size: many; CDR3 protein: CSAPPTAPGQGGETQYF; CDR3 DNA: TGCAGTGCTCCTCCAACCGCTCCGGGACAGGGAGGAGAGACCCAGTACTTC
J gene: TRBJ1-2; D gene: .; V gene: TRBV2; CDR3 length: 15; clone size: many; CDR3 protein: CASITMETTTYGYTF; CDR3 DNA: TGTGCCAGCATTACCATGGAGACAACCACCTATGGCTACACCTTC
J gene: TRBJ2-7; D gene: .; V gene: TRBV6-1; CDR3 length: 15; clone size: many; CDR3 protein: CASSERPEVAYEQYF; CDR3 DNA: TGTGCCAGCAGTGAACGGCCGGAGGTTGCCTACGAGCAGTACTTC
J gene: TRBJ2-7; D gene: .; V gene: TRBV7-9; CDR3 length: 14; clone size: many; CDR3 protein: CASSLDSNSYEQYF; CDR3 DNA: TGTGCCAGCAGCTTAGACAGCAACTCCTACGAGCAGTACTTC
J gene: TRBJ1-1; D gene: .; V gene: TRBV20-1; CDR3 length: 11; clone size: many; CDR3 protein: CSEQGEAEAFF; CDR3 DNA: TGCAGTGAGCAAGGGGAGGCTGAAGCTTTCTTT
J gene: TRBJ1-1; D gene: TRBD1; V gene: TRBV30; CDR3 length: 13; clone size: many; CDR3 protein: CAWKQGKNTEAFF; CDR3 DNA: TGTGCCTGGAAACAGGGGAAAAACACTGAAGCTTTCTTT
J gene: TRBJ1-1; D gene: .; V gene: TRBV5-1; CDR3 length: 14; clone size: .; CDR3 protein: CASSSVITGTEAFF; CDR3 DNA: TGTGCCAGCAGCTCGGTTATAACGGGCACTGAAGCTTTCTTT
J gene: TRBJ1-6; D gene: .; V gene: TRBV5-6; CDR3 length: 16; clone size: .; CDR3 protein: CASSPTRGASNSPLHF; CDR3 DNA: TGTGCCAGCAGCCCAACCCGTGGCGCCTCCAATTCACCCCTCCACTTT
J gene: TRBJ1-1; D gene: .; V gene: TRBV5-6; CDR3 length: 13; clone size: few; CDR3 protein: CASSAGHYTEAFF; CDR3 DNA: TGTGCCAGCAGCGCGGGACACTACACTGAAGCTTTCTTT
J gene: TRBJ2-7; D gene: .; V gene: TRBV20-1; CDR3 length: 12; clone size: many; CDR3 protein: CSARGQPYEQYF; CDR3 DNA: TGCAGTGCTAGAGGACAGCCCTACGAGCAGTACTTC